These 17 T cell receptor beta chains were all obtained from the same sample, sequenced in a study of blood T cells in healthy people across ages. Combining a sample-barcoded 5' primer with a J-beta primer mix, a second PCR ran for roughly 7 to 11 cycles. Each CDR3 protein is one row after TCRdb ran MiXCR on the 5' RACE reads. The sample includes more than 650,000 distinct CDR3 sequences, 20% to 30% of them seen just once. The same sample was also studied in work on T cells of mothers and their children.

Sequences were obtained from blood. These receptors all stem from a boy between 10 and 17 years old in good health.

The J gene is TRBJ2-5, the V gene TRBV5-1, with TRBD2 identical over 8 bases. The DNA end favors TRBJ2-1, so the J call may be wrong. CDR3 length: 16 amino acids. In germline, CDR1 is SGHRS, CDR2 YFSETQ. The CDR3 region is CASSLGIAGTYNEQFF. CDR3 bases: TGCGCCAGCAGCTTGGGGATAGCGGGGACCTACAATGAGCAGTTCTTC.

This clonotype has more than one count but fewer than ten. At one end, the junction sequence differs from germline, possibly due to a read error. CDR3: CSASPGQGLYF. For the CDR3, the DNA is TGCAGTGCTAGCCCGGGACAGGGACTATATTTT. The chain carries TRBV20-1 and TRBJ1-5; 9 bases are shared with TRBD1. Germline CDR1 is DFQATT and CDR2 is SNEGSKA (reference sequence). The CDR3 totals 11 residues.

This clonotype showed up just a few times. DNA for the CDR3: TGTGCCAGCAGCCAAGGAGTCAGGAGGCGAGAGACCCAGTACTTC. Its protein product is CASSQGVRRRETQYF. The chain couples TRBV14 to TRBJ2-5; D is possibly TRBD2 (5 bases). The germline V gene encodes CDR1 SGHDN and CDR2 FVKESK. Deletions cut 1 base from V and 4 bases from J, with 13 bases between. The CDR3 runs 15 residues.

This chain links TRBV6-5 with TRBJ1-4, with 9 bases aligning to TRBD1. After removal of 1 base from V and 7 bases from J, the junction contained 4 bases not matched to a gene. CDR3 length: 15 residues. CDR1 is MNHEY and CDR2 is SVGAGI in the germline V gene. The CDR3 region has the DNA TGTGCCAGCAGTTACTGGCGGGACAGGGTTGAAAAACTGTTTTTT. Its translation: CASSYWRDRVEKLFF.

This clonotype has a handful of counts. The rearrangement links TRBV7-9 to TRBJ2-7; 7 nucleotides match TRBD1. This CDR3 is built from 13 residues. V lost 5 bases, J lost 5 bases, and 6 bases stayed unmatched. Looked up from germline, CDR1 is SEHNR and CDR2 is FQNEAQ (reference sequence). In DNA, the CDR3 is TGTGCCAGCAGCCAAGACAGGGTGAACGAGCAGTACTTC. Its protein is CASSQDRVNEQYF.

The rearrangement links TRBV20-1 to TRBJ1-4; maybe TRBD1 (5 bases). Germline V CDR1 and CDR2: DFQATT, SNEGSKA (reference sequence). The ends were cut back, 1 base at V and 8 bases at J, with 14 bases in the middle. The CDR3 consists of 14 residues. CDR3 DNA sequence: TGCAGTGCTAGAGGTTGGGGGGAAGGCGAAAAACTGTTTTTT. Translating it yields CSARGWGEGEKLFF.

This clonotype has more than one count but fewer than ten. The rearrangement uses TRBV6-5 and TRBJ1-1; the D is unclear. Germline lookup yields CDR1 MNHEY and CDR2 SVGAGI. The length of the CDR3 is 14 residues. Trimming took off 2 bases at V and 2 bases at J, with 9 bases between the two ends. CDR3 amino acids: CASSYVAANTEAFF. CDR3 nucleotide sequence: TGTGCCAGCAGTTACGTGGCAGCCAACACTGAAGCTTTCTTT.

This clonotype showed up many times. V usage is TRBV6-5 and J usage is TRBJ2-7; D not resolved. Per the germline V gene, CDR1 is MNHEY and CDR2 is SVGAGI. V lost 2 bases to trimming and J lost 0 bases, with 11 bases between them. The CDR3 has 15 residues. This CDR3 is CASSYVAASSYEQYF. CDR3 sequence (DNA): TGTGCCAGCAGTTACGTGGCAGCTAGCTCCTACGAGCAGTACTTC.

This chain links TRBV9 with TRBJ2-2; D gene unclear. Looked up from germline, CDR1 is SGDLS and CDR2 is YYNGEE. This CDR3 spans 13 amino acids. The V end was cut by 3 bases, the J end by 4 bases, with 7 bases between. The CDR3 bases are TGTGCCAGCAGCGGTCTGAGCACCGGGGAGCTGTTTTTT. This gives the protein CASSGLSTGELFF.

Only a few counts were recorded for this clonotype. CDR3 bases: TGCAGCGTTTGGTTGGCTAGCGGGCAAGAGACCCAGTACTTC. This translates into CSVWLASGQETQYF. The chain joins TRBV29-1 to TRBJ2-5; 8 nucleotides match TRBD2. Germline V gene sequence: CDR1 SQVTM, CDR2 ANQGSEA. The CDR3 length is 14 residues. V lost 5 bases and J lost 2; bases outside the gene matches: 7.

J is TRBJ2-2 and V is TRBV29-1; 8 nucleotides align to TRBD1. The CDR3 contains 14 residues. The V and J ends lost 4 bases and 5 bases, in that order; junction bases with no gene match: 6. Germline V lookup: CDR1 SQVTM, CDR2 ANQGSEA. CDR3 sequence reads: CSVVQGAGTGELFF. Here the CDR3 DNA reads TGCAGCGTTGTTCAGGGGGCTGGGACCGGGGAGCTGTTTTTT.

The rearrangement joins TRBV6-1 to TRBJ1-2; a possible D gene is TRBD1 (5 bases). Trimming cost V 6 bases and J 4 bases, with 9 bases left between them. The CDR3 runs 12 residues. Per germline, CDR1 MNHNS and CDR2 SASEGT. Here the CDR3 DNA reads TGTGCCAGCAGGGGAGACAGCTATGGCTACACCTTC. This encodes CASRGDSYGYTF.

V is TRBV29-1 and J is TRBJ2-5; D possibly matches TRBD1 or TRBD2 (5 bases each). V gave up 2 bases and J gave up 7 bases, with 11 bases separating them. Germline V gene lookup returns CDR1 SQVTM and CDR2 ANQGSEA. This CDR3 region has 12 residues. The CDR3 DNA sequence: TGCAGCGTTGAAAGAGGGGCCCGGACCCAGTACTTC. This sequence encodes CSVERGARTQYF.

This clonotype was seen only a few times. A much larger clone lies a single base off, so this may be a read error. V gene TRBV7-3 combines with J gene TRBJ2-3; 8 nucleotides agree with TRBD2. CDR1 SGHTA and CDR2 FQGTGA come from the germline V gene. The CDR3 is 16 residues long. CDR3 in amino acids: CASSKGRSGGSDTRYF. The CDR3 DNA is TGTGCCAGCAGCAAAGGGAGGAGCGGGGGCTCAGATACGCGGTATTTT.

The chain joins TRBV5-1 to TRBJ2-6, with D unresolved. Trimming stripped 4 bases from V and 4 bases from J, with 15 bases between. CDR3 length: 16 amino acids. Per the germline V gene, CDR1 is SGHRS and CDR2 is YFSETQ. DNA for the CDR3: TGCGCCAGCAGCCTTAACCCATCCACGGGGGCCAACGTCCTGACTTTC. It is translated as CASSLNPSTGANVLTF.

At least ten counts were recorded for this clonotype. The J gene is TRBJ2-5, the V gene TRBV12-3 or TRBV12-4; D perhaps matches TRBD2 (6 bases). Trimming removed 5 bases from V and 1 base from J, with 20 bases in between. The CDR3 is 17 residues long. The CDR3 loop is CASSLFSSPGVQETQYF. The CDR3 DNA follows: TGTGCCAGCAGTCTTTTTTCCTCCCCGGGAGTCCAAGAGACCCAGTACTTC.

This clonotype has only a few counts. V is TRBV7-9 and J is TRBJ2-2; tentative D call: TRBD2 (5 bases). V lost 5 bases, J lost 4 bases, and 11 bases lay in between. CDR1 is SEHNR and CDR2 is FQNEAQ in the germline V gene (reference sequence). CDR3 length: 14 amino acids. For the CDR3, the DNA is TGTGCCAGCAGCCTCCGTGAGGGCACCGGGGAGCTGTTTTTT. Translation gives CASSLREGTGELFF.